This passage covers 15 T cell receptor beta chains from one sample sequenced in a study of blood T cell repertoires in COVID-19. Measured with immunoSEQ multiplex PCR; TCRdb has only the in-frame clones, and not every one. Of approximately 120,000 clones listed, roughly 71% are singletons. Sequencing was performed on peripheral blood. The receptors originated from a man older than 75 with acute or convalescent COVID-19.

The V gene is TRBV2, the J gene TRBJ2-5, with D maybe TRBD1 (6 bases). The CDR3 runs 13 residues. Germline CDR1 is SNHLY and CDR2 is FYNNEI. Trimming removed 4 bases from V and 5 bases from J, with 11 bases in between. The CDR3 here is CASSGGRLETQYF. The DNA for the CDR3 is TGTGCCAGCAGTGGGGGGCGACTGGAGACCCAGTACTTC. The variable domain in full, with the rest retrieved from reference TRBV2 and TRBJ2-5, is EPEVTQTPSHQVTQMGQEVILRCVPISNHLYFYWYRQILGQKVEFLVSFYNNEISEKSEIFDDQFSVERPDGSNFTLKIRSTKLEDSAMYFCASSGGRLETQYFGPGTRLLVL.

The CDR3 coding sequence is TGTGCCATCACCCCGGGGGGCACCTACGAGCAGTACTTC. As protein: CAITPGGTYEQYF. V gene TRBV10-3 combines with J gene TRBJ2-7; D may be TRBD2 (7 bases). V was trimmed by 7 bases and J by 2 bases, leaving 12 bases between them. From germline, CDR1 is ENHRY and CDR2 SYGVKD. The CDR3 spans 13 residues.

The chain is built from TRBV29-1 and TRBJ2-5; TRBD2 might be the D (5 bases). V was pared by 6 bases and J by 2 bases, with 10 bases between. Germline loops: CDR1 SQVTM, CDR2 ANQGSEA. The CDR3 length is 12 residues. Here the CDR3 reads CSVTNIQETQYF. DNA of the CDR3: TGCAGCGTGACTAATATACAAGAGACCCAGTACTTC.

The chain couples TRBV18 to TRBJ2-7; D might be TRBD1 (6 bases). Trimming shortened V by 4 bases and J by 6 bases, and 13 bases separated the two germline ends. Germline CDR1 and CDR2: KGHSH and LQKENI. The length of the CDR3 is 13 residues. In DNA form, the CDR3 reads TGTGCCAGCTCACTAATCCGGGACACCGAGCAGTACTTC. It specifies CASSLIRDTEQYF.

The chain couples TRBV11-2 to TRBJ1-4; possibly TRBD1 for D (5 bases). CDR1 SGHAT and CDR2 FQNNGV come from the germline V gene. The CDR3 length is 15 residues. Trimming shortened V by 3 bases and J by 1 base, and 9 bases separated the two germline ends. The CDR3 coding sequence is TGTGCCAGCAGCTTTTGGGGGGTAACTAATGAAAAACTGTTTTTT. Amino acid sequence: CASSFWGVTNEKLFF. The whole variable domain, filled in from reference TRBV11-2 and TRBJ1-4, reads EAGVAQSPRYKIIEKRQSVAFWCNPISGHATLYWYQQILGQGPKLLIQFQNNGVVDDSQLPKDRFSAERLKGVDSTLKIQPAKLEDSAVYLCASSFWGVTNEKLFFGSGTQLSVL.

The V call is TRBV6-5, the J call TRBJ2-1; D is unresolved. Trimming removed 6 bases at V and 7 bases at J, with 13 bases between. The germline CDR1 and CDR2 sequences are MNHEY and SVGAGI. The CDR3 extends over 13 amino acids. The CDR3 loop is CASSDTNRNEQFF. The DNA for the CDR3 is TGTGCCAGCAGCGACACCAACCGGAATGAGCAGTTCTTC.

The chain has TRBV4-1 and TRBJ2-6; 9 positions agree with TRBD1. Unmatched junction bases numbered 9, after V lost 4 bases and J lost 2 bases. Germline CDR1 MGHRA, CDR2 YSYEKL. The CDR3 totals 18 residues. The CDR3 region is CASSRARDREAGANVLTF. CDR3 DNA sequence: TGCGCCAGCAGCCGGGCAAGGGACAGGGAAGCTGGGGCCAACGTCCTGACTTTC.

The chain is built from TRBV2 and TRBJ2-7; 9 positions match TRBD1. CDR1 and CDR2 (germline): SNHLY, FYNNEI. V lost 2 bases, J lost 2 bases, and 10 bases stayed unmatched. The CDR3 loop spans 17 amino acids. The CDR3 loop reads CASSERAGTGRPYEQYF. CDR3 DNA: TGTGCCAGCAGTGAAAGGGCCGGGACAGGGAGGCCCTACGAGCAGTACTTC.

The V and J genes are TRBV5-4 and TRBJ1-2, with D maybe TRBD1 (6 bases). The CDR3 consists of 14 residues. V lost 0 bases and J lost 2, with 8 bases in between. Germline V gene sequence: CDR1 SGHNT, CDR2 YYREEE (reference sequence). The CDR3 nucleotides are TGTGCCAGCAGCTTGGAACAGGGAAACTATGGCTACACCTTC. Translation: CASSLEQGNYGYTF.

This chain connects TRBV9 to TRBJ2-3; 13 bases map to TRBD2. Germline V gene lookup returns CDR1 SGDLS and CDR2 YYNGEE. This CDR3 is 15 amino acids long. J was trimmed by 6 bases and V by 3 bases; bases with no gene match: 4. This CDR3 is CASSALAGGYDTQYF. CDR3 DNA: TGTGCCAGCAGCGCACTAGCGGGGGGGTATGATACGCAGTATTTT.

This clone was detected once. The chain recombines TRBV5-6 with TRBJ2-2, with D possibly matching TRBD2 (7 bases). Trimming removed 1 base at V and 2 bases at J, with 12 bases between. The CDR3 totals 16 residues. CDR1 is SGHDT, CDR2 YYEEEE, per germline. CDR3 loop: CASSLWGGFNTGELFF. CDR3 in DNA: TGTGCCAGCAGCTTGTGGGGGGGCTTTAACACCGGGGAGCTGTTTTTT.

The J gene is TRBJ2-7, the V gene TRBV6-1, with a tentative D call TRBD1 (6 bases). There are 16 residues in the CDR3. Germline loops: CDR1 MNHNS, CDR2 SASEGT. V gave up 3 bases and J gave up 1 base, with 16 bases separating them. In DNA, the CDR3 is TGTGCCAGCAGTGACCTATCCCCGGGACAATCCTACGAGCAGTACTTC. As protein: CASSDLSPGQSYEQYF.

V is TRBV5-1 and J is TRBJ2-3; TRBD2 is a possible D gene (5 bases). Germline CDR1 is SGHRS and CDR2 is YFSETQ. Trimming cost V 2 bases and J 4 bases, with 20 bases left between them. This CDR3 has 17 residues. The CDR3 DNA follows: TGCGCCAGCAGCTTACCCTCTGTGGCGGGTATGTCAGATACGCAGTATTTT. Translating gives CASSLPSVAGMSDTQYF.

The rearrangement joins TRBV5-4 to TRBJ2-6; the D gene is possibly TRBD1 (6 bases). In germline, CDR1 is SGHNT, CDR2 YYREEE (reference sequence). The length of the CDR3 is 14 residues. Trimming left V 4 bases short and J 2 bases short, with 7 bases between. Here the CDR3 reads CASSHRAGANVLTF. The CDR3 bases are TGTGCCAGCAGCCACAGGGCTGGGGCCAACGTCCTGACTTTC.

This clone was seen at least ten times. V and J are TRBV29-1 and TRBJ1-2; 9 nucleotides match TRBD1. The CDR3 loop spans 11 amino acids. Per the germline V gene, CDR1 is SQVTM and CDR2 is ANQGSEA. Losses at the gene ends were 6 bases for V and 12 bases for J; bases not matched to a gene: 8. This chain's CDR3 is CSVAGTGIHTF. In nucleotides, the CDR3 is TGCAGCGTCGCCGGGACAGGGATCCACACCTTC.